The rows below give T cell receptor beta chains drawn from one sample of a study of shared clonotypes between healthy human individuals. Some clones are missing from TCRdb's copy, which holds only in-frame ones; the method was immunoSEQ multiplex PCR. The table records about 1.5 million clones, 95% to 99% of them present only once. Sequenced: naive CD4+ T cells sorted from blood. All receptors come from a man aged 25 to 40 in good health. Both conserved end residues are part of each CDR3. The D gene is left open where the match is weak. Expanded clones get a size class; other rows say once, few or many, or leave the size out.

J	size	D	V	CDR3	DNA
TRBJ1-2	.	.	TRBV5-1	CASSNIREVYGYTF	TGCGCCAGCAGCAACATTCGGGAAGTCTATGGCTACACCTTC
TRBJ2-3	.	.	TRBV10-2	CATSRRADTDTQYF	TGCGCCACCTCACGGAGGGCAGATACAGATACGCAGTATTTT
TRBJ2-7	.	TRBD2	TRBV4-3	CASSRASGREYEQYF	TGCGCCAGCAGCCGAGCTAGCGGGAGGGAGTACGAGCAGTACTTC
TRBJ1-1	.	TRBD1	TRBV18	CASSRTGTGAQNTEAFF	TGTGCCAGCTCACGGACCGGGACAGGGGCGCAGAACACTGAAGCTTTCTTT
TRBJ2-7	.	.	TRBV2	CASSEIPLNEQYF	TGTGCCAGCAGTGAAATCCCCTTGAATGAGCAGTACTTC
TRBJ2-5	.	TRBD2	TRBV7-9	CASSYTSGRAGETQYF	TGTGCCAGCAGCTACACCAGCGGGAGGGCCGGGGAGACCCAGTACTTC
TRBJ2-7	.	TRBD2	TRBV5-4	CASSSRTSHEQYF	TGTGCCAGCAGCTCCCGGACTAGCCACGAGCAGTACTTC
TRBJ1-4	.	.	TRBV9	CASSPTTATNEKLFF	TGTGCCAGCAGCCCTACGACAGCAACTAATGAAAAACTGTTTTTT
TRBJ2-3	.	TRBD1	TRBV5-6	CASSLYRGQGADTQYF	TGTGCCAGCAGCTTGTATAGAGGGCAGGGGGCAGATACGCAGTATTTT
TRBJ2-7	.	.	TRBV10-3	CAISQNRVLTYEQYF	TGTGCCATCAGTCAGAACAGGGTTTTGACCTACGAGCAGTACTTC
TRBJ2-7	once	TRBD2	TRBV18	CASSPGLAGTYEQYF	TGTGCCAGCTCACCGGGACTAGCGGGGACCTACGAGCAGTACTTC
TRBJ1-3	.	.	TRBV7-9	CASSLGGGSSGNTIYF	TGTGCCAGCAGCTTAGGTGGGGGCTCGTCTGGAAACACCATATATTTT
TRBJ2-2	.	.	TRBV28	CASSLWSNWGGELFF	TGTGCCAGCAGTTTATGGTCTAACTGGGGCGGGGAGCTGTTTTTT
TRBJ2-1	.	.	TRBV6-1	CASSEALNGVGNEQFF	TGTGCCAGCAGTGAAGCGCTTAACGGGGTCGGGAATGAGCAGTTCTTC
TRBJ1-4	.	TRBD1	TRBV7-2	CASSLSGTGGYEKLFF	TGTGCCAGCAGCTTATCCGGGACAGGGGGCTACGAAAAACTGTTTTTT
TRBJ1-1	once	TRBD1	TRBV19	CASSLRGPTEAFF	TGTGCCAGTAGTCTCAGGGGGCCCACTGAAGCTTTCTTT
TRBJ2-3	once	.	TRBV19	CASSYETLSTDTQYF	TGTGCCAGTAGTTACGAGACCCTTAGCACAGATACGCAGTATTTT
TRBJ1-3	.	.	TRBV6-6	CASSVRGNTIYF	TGTGCCAGCAGCGTAAGGGGAAACACCATATATTTT
TRBJ2-2	.	.	TRBV4-1	CASSQGDRSNTGELFF	TGCGCCAGCAGCCAAGGCGACCGTTCGAACACCGGGGAGCTGTTTTTT
TRBJ2-1	.	TRBD2	TRBV10-3	CAIKGLAYHEQFF	TGTGCCATCAAAGGACTAGCTTATCATGAGCAGTTCTTC
TRBJ2-7	once	TRBD1	TRBV15	CATSRGQGRSSYEQYF	TGTGCCACCAGCAGGGGACAGGGCCGAAGCTCCTACGAGCAGTACTTC
TRBJ2-3	.	.	TRBV4-3	CASSQELQGPLQNTQYF	TGCGCCAGCAGCCAGGAACTACAGGGTCCCCTCCAGAATACGCAGTATTTT
TRBJ2-7	.	.	TRBV11-2	CASSQWGVPHEQYF	TGTGCCAGCAGCCAATGGGGGGTCCCTCACGAGCAGTACTTC
TRBJ2-7	.	TRBD2	TRBV9	CASSVGLAEIYEQYF	TGTGCCAGCAGCGTAGGACTAGCTGAAATCTACGAGCAGTACTTC
TRBJ2-5	.	TRBD2	TRBV5-4	CASSSYLAGGVETQYF	TGTGCCAGCAGCTCCTACTTAGCGGGAGGGGTAGAGACCCAGTACTTC
TRBJ2-5	.	.	TRBV10-3	CAISDRTQETQYF	TGTGCCATCAGTGATAGGACACAAGAGACCCAGTACTTC
TRBJ1-1	.	TRBD1	TRBV7-6	CASSLDPTRQGQGGSTEAFF	TGTGCCAGCAGCTTAGACCCCACTAGGCAGGGACAGGGGGGAAGCACGGAAGCTTTCTTT
TRBJ1-1	.	.	TRBV6-5	CASNTGQNTEAFF	TGTGCCAGTAATACTGGGCAGAACACTGAAGCTTTCTTT
TRBJ1-1	.	.	TRBV30	CAWSVRGANTEAFF	TGTGCCTGGAGTGTACGGGGGGCTAACACTGAAGCTTTCTTT
TRBJ2-7	.	TRBD2	TRBV7-9	CASSPGGAGLLTYEQYF	TGTGCCAGCAGCCCTGGGGGAGCGGGACTCCTTACCTACGAGCAGTACTTC
TRBJ1-2	.	TRBD1	TRBV28	CASSLSGQGLYGYTF	TGTGCCAGCAGTTTATCGGGACAGGGGCTCTATGGCTACACCTTC
TRBJ2-7	.	TRBD2	TRBV5-1	CASSLTTGTSGEQYF	TGCGCCAGCAGCTTGACGACCGGGACTAGCGGCGAGCAGTACTTC
TRBJ2-6	.	.	TRBV5-8	CASSLPANVLTF	TGTGCCAGCAGCTTGCCGGCCAACGTCCTGACTTTC
TRBJ2-7	.	.	TRBV30	CAWSAGDYEQYF	TGTGCCTGGAGCGCAGGGGACTACGAGCAGTACTTC
TRBJ2-7	.	.	TRBV14	CASSPGTSSYEQYF	TGTGCCAGCAGCCCTGGGACGAGCTCCTACGAGCAGTACTTC
TRBJ2-7	.	TRBD1	TRBV6-1	CASILRRDSPYEQYF	TGTGCCAGCATTTTAAGACGGGACAGTCCCTACGAGCAGTACTTC
TRBJ2-6	.	.	TRBV19	CASSKSSGANVLTF	TGTGCCAGTAGTAAGTCTTCTGGGGCCAACGTCCTGACTTTC
TRBJ2-1	.	.	TRBV9	CASSVLGISSYNEQFF	TGTGCCAGCAGCGTTCTGGGGATAAGCTCCTACAATGAGCAGTTCTTC
TRBJ2-7	.	TRBD1	TRBV5-5	CASSLTGGLYEQYF	TGTGCCAGCAGCTTGACAGGGGGCTTGTACGAGCAGTACTTC
TRBJ1-2	.	TRBD1	TRBV5-6	CASSLGRDRGVRGYTF	TGTGCCAGCAGCTTGGGGCGGGACAGGGGAGTAAGAGGCTACACCTTC
TRBJ2-3	.	TRBD2	TRBV18	CASSRREGVDTQYF	TGTGCCAGCTCTCGTAGGGAGGGCGTTGATACGCAGTATTTT
TRBJ1-2	.	.	TRBV2	CASNPYGYTF	TGTGCCAGCAATCCCTATGGCTACACCTTC
TRBJ2-2	.	TRBD2	TRBV5-1	CASSPGTSQAGELFF	TGCGCCAGCAGCCCGGGGACTAGCCAGGCCGGGGAGCTGTTTTTT
TRBJ2-2	.	TRBD2	TRBV19	CASCRTSGIPGELFF	TGTGCCAGTTGTCGGACTAGCGGGATACCCGGGGAGCTGTTTTTT
TRBJ2-1	.	TRBD2	TRBV2	CASLPSSGYEQFF	TGTGCCAGCCTTCCTTCTAGCGGGTATGAGCAGTTCTTC
TRBJ2-5	.	.	TRBV11-2	CASSLRPGQETQYF	TGTGCCAGCAGCTTACGGCCGGGACAAGAGACCCAGTACTTC
TRBJ1-4	.	TRBD1	TRBV9	CASSVQAVTGGRDEKLFF	TGTGCCAGCAGCGTGCAAGCCGTTACAGGGGGCCGCGATGAAAAACTGTTTTTT
TRBJ1-1	.	.	TRBV10-3	CAISDTEGRNTEAFF	TGTGCCATCAGTGATACGGAGGGAAGGAACACTGAAGCTTTCTTT
TRBJ2-1	.	.	TRBV7-6	CASSLGRGRNTEQFF	TGTGCCAGCAGCTTAGGTCGGGGGCGGAACACCGAGCAGTTCTTC
TRBJ2-1	.	TRBD2	TRBV29-1	CSVPGLVFNNEQFF	TGCAGCGTACCTGGACTAGTCTTTAACAATGAGCAGTTCTTC
TRBJ1-5	.	.	TRBV4-2	CASSQVAPGESNQPQHF	TGTGCCAGCAGCCAAGTAGCCCCCGGGGAATCAAATCAGCCCCAGCATTTT
TRBJ1-1	once	TRBD1	TRBV13	CASSSWTGGMNTEAFF	TGTGCCAGCAGCTCTTGGACAGGGGGCATGAACACTGAAGCTTTCTTT
TRBJ2-3	.	TRBD1	TRBV7-6	CASSLGRQGAGDTQYF	TGTGCCAGCAGCTTAGGAAGACAGGGGGCAGGAGATACGCAGTATTTT